Following are 29 T cell receptor beta chains from one sample sequenced in a study of cytomegalovirus exposure and HLA in healthy donors. The PCR contained 60 Vbeta and 13 Jbeta primers. Some clones are missing from TCRdb's copy, which holds only in-frame ones; the method was immunoSEQ multiplex PCR. The sample yields about 130,000 clones, 80% to 90% seen once. The sample taken for sequencing was PBMCs. These receptors came from a woman aged 40 to 50 in good health and CMV-seropositive.

This clone was observed a single time. The chain joins TRBV6-1 to TRBJ2-1; no clear D gene. CDR1 MNHNS and CDR2 SASEGT come from the germline V gene. This CDR3 has 11 amino acids. V lost 6 bases and J lost 8, with 8 bases in between. As DNA, the CDR3 is TGTGCCAGCAGCCCTGTGTATGAGCAGTTCTTC. Protein product: CASSPVYEQFF.

The chain employs TRBV5-1 and TRBJ2-2; TRBD1 matches at 11 bases. With V trimmed by 4 bases and J by 7 bases, 9 bases remained unmatched. Germline CDR1 reads SGHRS; CDR2 reads YFSETQ. This CDR3 contains 16 residues. In nucleotides, the CDR3 is TGCGCCAGCAGCCCCGGGACAGGGGGTGTAAGCGGGGAGCTGTTTTTT. Its protein product is CASSPGTGGVSGELFF.

The rearrangement uses TRBV11-2 and TRBJ1-1, with 7 bases lining up with TRBD1. V lost 5 bases and J lost 4; bases outside the gene matches: 4. The germline V gene encodes CDR1 SGHAT and CDR2 FQNNGV. CDR3 length equals 13 residues. The CDR3 region is CASSGQVGTEAFF. The CDR3 nucleotides read TGTGCCAGCAGCGGACAGGTGGGCACTGAAGCTTTCTTT. Full variable domain (outside the CDR3, taken from reference TRBV11-2 and TRBJ1-1): EAGVAQSPRYKIIEKRQSVAFWCNPISGHATLYWYQQILGQGPKLLIQFQNNGVVDDSQLPKDRFSAERLKGVDSTLKIQPAKLEDSAVYLCASSGQVGTEAFFGQGTRLTVV.

The rearrangement uses TRBV6-5 and TRBJ1-5, with unresolved D. With 5 bases removed from V and 3 bases from J, the gap between germline ends came to 11 bases. The CDR3 is 14 residues long. Germline CDR1 MNHEY, CDR2 SVGAGI. CDR3 sequence (DNA): TGTGCCAGCAGTGATTGGTCTAACAATCAGCCCCAGCATTTT. Residues: CASSDWSNNQPQHF.

This sequence joins TRBV6-5 and TRBJ2-3; D gene uncertain. With 6 bases removed from V and 5 bases from J, the gap between germline ends came to 12 bases. CDR1 and CDR2 from the germline V gene are MNHEY and SVGAGI. CDR3 length equals 13 residues. The CDR3 spells CASSPNPRDTQYF. The CDR3 coding sequence is TGTGCCAGCAGCCCAAACCCTAGAGATACGCAGTATTTT.

The chain joins TRBV28 to TRBJ1-2, with TRBD1 matching 9 bases. Germline lookup yields CDR1 MDHEN and CDR2 SYDVKM. The CDR3 is made up of 19 amino acids. The junction had 19 bases not matched to a gene; V was cut back by 4 bases and J by 4 bases. The DNA of the CDR3 is TGTGCCAGCAGTTCAAGTACCGGGACAGGGCTCACCAACAGCTATGGCTACACCTTC. Its protein is CASSSSTGTGLTNSYGYTF.

The rearrangement joins TRBV9 to TRBJ2-1; 7 bases match TRBD2. The CDR3 is 18 residues long. From germline, CDR1 is SGDLS and CDR2 YYNGEE. The trim removed 0 bases at V and 0 bases at J, leaving 9 bases unmatched. CDR3 amino acids: CASSVGDLAESSYNEQFF. The CDR3 coding sequence is TGTGCCAGCAGCGTAGGAGATCTAGCGGAGAGCTCCTACAATGAGCAGTTCTTC.

The chain uses TRBV6-5 and TRBJ2-4, with TRBD1 matching 8 bases. The germline gives CDR1 MNHEY, CDR2 SVGAGI. The CDR3 consists of 15 residues. J was trimmed by 11 bases and V by 1 base; bases with no gene match: 10. The CDR3 bases are TGTGCCAGCAGTTACTTTAGAGGACAGGGAGCCTTTCAGTACTTC. As protein: CASSYFRGQGAFQYF.

The chain employs TRBV29-1 and TRBJ2-7; 7 nucleotides agree with TRBD1. The V gene end was trimmed by 6 bases and the J gene end by 2 bases; junction bases not matched to a gene: 7. The CDR3 loop spans 13 amino acids. The germline V gene encodes CDR1 SQVTM and CDR2 ANQGSEA. CDR3 sequence reads: CSVVNDRAYEQYF. The CDR3 region has the DNA TGCAGCGTAGTCAATGACAGGGCCTACGAGCAGTACTTC.

The rearrangement joins TRBV5-4 to TRBJ1-2, with TRBD1 as a possible D gene (6 bases). Trimming took off 1 base at V and 5 bases at J, with 18 bases between the two ends. The V gene's germline CDR1 is SGHNT and CDR2 YYREEE (reference sequence). The CDR3 sequence is 16 residues long. CDR3 protein: CASSLKQGTAFYGYTF. For the CDR3, the DNA is TGTGCCAGCAGCTTGAAGCAGGGGACCGCCTTTTATGGCTACACCTTC.

The genes are TRBV5-1 and TRBJ1-3, with a tentative D call TRBD1 (5 bases). This CDR3 is 15 amino acids long. Trimming took off 0 bases at V and 3 bases at J, with 10 bases between the two ends. From germline, CDR1 is SGHRS and CDR2 YFSETQ. The CDR3 is CASSLEQGGGNTIYF. The CDR3 DNA reads as TGCGCCAGCAGCTTGGAGCAGGGAGGTGGAAACACCATATATTTT.

The chain recombines TRBV6-1 with TRBJ1-1; the D is unclear. The CDR3 sequence is 13 residues long. Per germline, CDR1 MNHNS and CDR2 SASEGT. The V end lost 6 bases, the J end lost 0 bases, and 8 bases lay between the germline ends. The CDR3 loop reads CASRRDLNTEAFF. CDR3 nucleotides: TGTGCCAGCAGAAGAGATTTGAACACTGAAGCTTTCTTT.

The chain combines TRBV7-2 with TRBJ1-1; D call uncertain. V dropped 2 bases and J dropped 2 bases, with 15 bases sitting between them. In germline, CDR1 is SGHTA, CDR2 FQGNSA. This CDR3 contains 16 residues. In nucleotides, the CDR3 is TGTGCCAGCAGCTTATCCGGTATCATTCTTAACACTGAAGCTTTCTTT. Translation: CASSLSGIILNTEAFF.

The chain is built from TRBV5-1 and TRBJ1-1; 7 bases agree with TRBD1. CDR1 and CDR2 from the germline V gene are SGHRS and YFSETQ. V shed 4 bases, J shed 3 bases, and the junction held 6 bases outside the gene matches. The CDR3 length is 14 residues. DNA for the CDR3: TGCGCCAGCAGCACGGGACAGAGAGACACTGAAGCTTTCTTT. It is translated as CASSTGQRDTEAFF.

The J gene is TRBJ2-7, the V gene TRBV11-2, with a weak D call TRBD2 (5 bases). The CDR3 is 14 amino acids. Per the germline V gene, CDR1 is SGHAT and CDR2 is FQNNGV. The ends were cut back, 5 bases at V and 3 bases at J, with 14 bases in the middle. CDR3 residues: CASSRGSRVYEQYF. The CDR3 nucleotides are TGTGCCAGCAGCCGAGGGTCACGAGTCTACGAGCAGTACTTC.

The chain couples TRBV7-3 to TRBJ1-1; D is unresolved. The CDR3 runs to 13 residues. V was shortened by 1 base and J by 5 bases, with 8 bases between the two germline ends. Germline-derived CDR1 and CDR2 are SGHTA and FQGTGA. CDR3 DNA sequence: TGTGCCAGCAGCTTAATGCCGGGAACTGAAGCTTTCTTT. This codes for CASSLMPGTEAFF.

The rearrangement joins TRBV29-1 to TRBJ2-1; 7 nucleotides agree with TRBD1. Germline V gives CDR1 SQVTM, CDR2 ANQGSEA. J gave up 4 bases and V 5 bases, and 11 bases lay outside the gene matches. The CDR3 runs to 15 residues. The CDR3 bases are TGCAGCGTTCCTCCAAGGGGGCAGGGGTACAATGAGCAGTTCTTC. Amino acid sequence: CSVPPRGQGYNEQFF.

This chain uses TRBV7-3 with TRBJ2-7; perhaps TRBD1 as D (5 bases). Trimming removed 5 bases from V and 12 bases from J, with 20 bases in between. The CDR3 runs to 13 residues. CDR1 SGHTA and CDR2 FQGTGA come from the germline V gene. The chain's CDR3 is CASSTHTGTEAYF. CDR3 nucleotides: TGTGCCAGCAGCACGCACACAGGCACGGAAGCGTACTTC.

The V gene is TRBV14, the J gene TRBJ2-1; possibly TRBD2 for D (6 bases). The CDR3 spans 14 residues. From germline, CDR1 is SGHDN and CDR2 FVKESK. Trimming pared 1 base from V and 5 bases from J, leaving 9 bases between. CDR3 sequence reads: CASSQAGVNNEQFF. The CDR3, as DNA: TGTGCCAGCAGCCAAGCGGGAGTAAACAATGAGCAGTTCTTC.

This chain joins TRBV10-3 and TRBJ2-2; D not certain. V lost 5 bases and J 2 bases, leaving 9 bases between the germline ends. CDR3 length equals 14 residues. The V gene's germline CDR1 is ENHRY and CDR2 SYGVKD. The CDR3 sequence: CAISLSFNTGELFF. CDR3 coding DNA: TGTGCCATCAGTTTAAGCTTTAACACCGGGGAGCTGTTTTTT.

This chain connects TRBV7-6 to TRBJ2-7, with 9 bases lining up with TRBD2. V lost 5 bases to trimming and J lost 4 bases; unmatched junction nucleotides: 6. Germline V gene data show CDR1 as SGHVS and CDR2 as FNYEAQ. This CDR3 region has 14 residues. CDR3 region: CASSPSSGKYEQYF. The CDR3 coding sequence is TGTGCCAGCAGCCCATCTAGCGGGAAGTACGAGCAGTACTTC.

The V and J genes are TRBV27 and TRBJ2-7; 15 bases align to TRBD2. Germline CDR1 reads MNHEY; CDR2 reads SMNVEV (reference sequence). This CDR3 region has 15 residues. Trimming at V came to 10 bases and at J to 4 bases, leaving 8 bases not matched to a gene. For the CDR3, the DNA is TGTGCCACAGGACTAGCGGGGGGGCCCGTATACGAGCAGTACTTC. Amino acids: CATGLAGGPVYEQYF.

This clone is a singleton in its sample. V gene TRBV5-1 combines with J gene TRBJ1-1; D not resolved. CDR1 SGHRS and CDR2 YFSETQ come from the germline V gene. The CDR3 is 15 amino acids. Trimming removed 1 base at V and 0 bases at J, with 10 bases between. CDR3 nucleotide sequence: TGCGCCAGCAGCTTGTCCCACAGCCTGAACACTGAAGCTTTCTTT. It is translated as CASSLSHSLNTEAFF.

V usage is TRBV27 and J usage is TRBJ2-3; 7 bases are a match to TRBD1. Germline CDR1 MNHEY, CDR2 SMNVEV (reference sequence). The junction had 5 bases not matched to a gene; V was cut back by 4 bases and J by 1 base. This CDR3 region has 15 residues. CDR3 region: CASSSPTGGTDTQYF. CDR3 bases: TGTGCCAGCAGTTCCCCTACAGGGGGCACAGATACGCAGTATTTT.

The chain carries TRBV7-2 and TRBJ2-7; 7 nucleotides match TRBD2. CDR3 length: 13 amino acids. With 3 bases clipped from V and 9 bases from J, the junction kept 8 bases outside the gene matches. Germline loops: CDR1 SGHTA, CDR2 FQGNSA. CDR3 sequence: CASSFGLGEGQYF. For the CDR3, the DNA is TGTGCCAGCAGCTTTGGACTAGGGGAAGGGCAGTACTTC. Based on the CDR3 plus reference TRBV7-2 and TRBJ2-7, the full variable domain is GAGVSQSPSNKVTEKGKDVELRCDPISGHTALYWYRQSLGQGLEFLIYFQGNSAPDKSGLPSDRFSAERTGGSVSTLTIQRTQQEDSAVYLCASSFGLGEGQYFGPGTRLTVT.

The chain carries TRBV5-1 and TRBJ1-6; 11 bases are a match to TRBD1. This CDR3 has 13 residues. Trimming removed 4 bases from V and 12 bases from J; junction bases left unmatched: 3. Germline V CDR1 and CDR2: SGHRS, YFSETQ. CDR3 amino acids: CASSPGTGGPLHF. The CDR3 bases are TGCGCCAGCAGCCCGGGGACAGGGGGACCCCTCCACTTT.

The V and J genes are TRBV7-2 and TRBJ2-1, with 9 bases that match TRBD2. Germline loops: CDR1 SGHTA, CDR2 FQGNSA. CDR3 length: 15 residues. Trimming took 3 bases from V and 6 from J; bases not matched to a gene: 6. CDR3: CASSFGGGAINEQFF. CDR3 sequence (DNA): TGTGCCAGCAGCTTCGGCGGGGGGGCCATCAATGAGCAGTTCTTC. The entire variable domain, with the rest obtained from reference TRBV7-2 and TRBJ2-1, is as follows: GAGVSQSPSNKVTEKGKDVELRCDPISGHTALYWYRQSLGQGLEFLIYFQGNSAPDKSGLPSDRFSAERTGGSVSTLTIQRTQQEDSAVYLCASSFGGGAINEQFFGPGTRLTVL.

The chain uses TRBV7-2 and TRBJ1-4, with D uncertain. This CDR3 has 18 amino acids. Germline values: CDR1 SGHTA, CDR2 FQGNSA. Trimming removed 1 base from V and 5 bases from J, with 20 bases in between. The CDR3 DNA sequence: TGTGCCAGCAGCTTAGGTGGGGAGGGCGGGCCCTTCAATGAAAAACTGTTTTTT. It codes for CASSLGGEGGPFNEKLFF.

This chain joins TRBV6-6 and TRBJ2-1, with 11 bases that match TRBD2. The CDR3 has 15 residues. With V trimmed by 2 bases and J by 9 bases, 6 bases remained unmatched. Germline V lookup: CDR1 MNHNY, CDR2 SVGAGI (reference sequence). The CDR3 nucleotides are TGTGCCAGCAGTTACGAGACTAGCGGGATGGTTGAGCAGTTCTTC. This gives the protein CASSYETSGMVEQFF.